This T cell receptor beta chain came from a study of CD8+ T cells in alopecia areata. Background on the study: Treated patients received oral tofacitinib, 5 to 10 mg twice daily.

About this clone itself: Its specificity is not known.

Sorting of PBMCs yielded the CD4+ and CD8+ T cells. Following RNA extraction, reverse transcription yielded cDNA that acted as the sequencing template. Only in-frame clones appear in the TCRdb table, and some are missing; sequencing was by immunoSEQ multiplex PCR. This table has about 150,000 clones, around 50% appearing once. Germline assignment: CDR1 SGHTA and CDR2 FQGTGA. CDR3 size: 15 residues. J lost 4 bases, V lost 4 bases, and 4 bases had no gene match. General study findings and limits: Between patients, shared TCR sequences were less clear than in mice. This was possibly due in part to HLA diversity in the patient population. An increase in clonality over normal scalp was evident in lesional scalp, especially alopecia totalis/universalis.

The sequence was collected from a human donor with alopecia areata. The sequenced material came from CD4+ T cells sorted from blood. The chain combines TRBV7-3 with TRBJ2-5, with 12 nucleotides matching TRBD2. CDR3 residues: CASSSSGRDTETQYF. Written as DNA, the CDR3 is TGTGCCAGCAGCTCTAGCGGGAGGGACACAGAGACCCAGTACTTC.